What follows are 20 T cell receptor beta chains derived from one specimen sequenced in a study of vaccination and CD4 T cells after COVID-19. Treatment: approximately 10-day PBMC culture with coronavirus spike peptide pools or control peptides (ViraFEST assay). No antigen has been identified for these receptors. The assay that was used to sequence DNA from cultured CD4+ T cells was the Oncomine TCR Beta short-read assay. TCRdb itself ran the PCR reads through MiXCR, one entry per CDR3 protein. Among some 11,000 distinct CDR3 sequences listed, about 30% were seen once. The sequenced sample was CD4+ T cells from blood, cultured in vitro, obtained after SARS-CoV-2 vaccination. These TCRs come from a human donor who had recovered from COVID-19.

In this sample, this clonotype turned up a few times. V and J are TRBV7-6 and TRBJ2-3; D perhaps matches TRBD1 (5 bases). Germline V lookup: CDR1 SGHVS, CDR2 FNYEAQ. V lost 4 bases, J lost 0 bases, and 11 bases lay in between. The CDR3 is 15 amino acids. CDR3 coding DNA: TGTGCCAGCAGCTACGGACACTTGAGCACAGATACGCAGTATTTT. Its translation: CASSYGHLSTDTQYF.

The chain uses TRBV6-4 and TRBJ1-5; TRBD1 aligns across 7 bases. V lost 6 bases and J lost 10; bases outside the gene matches: 21. Germline assignment: CDR1 MRHNA and CDR2 SNTAGT. The CDR3 totals 17 residues. CDR3 loop: CASRDHRGESAISPQHF. The DNA of the CDR3 is TGTGCCAGCAGGGACCACAGGGGTGAATCTGCAATCAGTCCCCAGCATTTT.

This rearrangement joins TRBV29-1 to TRBJ1-1; D ambiguous. The CDR3 is 16 residues long. V lost 8 bases, J lost 3 bases, and 25 bases lay in between. Germline assignment: CDR1 SQVTM and CDR2 ANQGSEA. CDR3 sequence: CSTLRQSKYEDTEAFF. The CDR3, as DNA: TGCAGCACTCTTCGGCAGTCTAAGTACGAGGACACTGAAGCTTTCTTT.

Turning to this clonotype: An end of the junction does not agree with germline; a read error may underlie this. V and J are TRBV4-1 and TRBJ1-5, with a tentative D call TRBD1 (5 bases). This CDR3 has 16 amino acids. CDR1 MGHRA and CDR2 YSYEKL come from the germline V gene. The CDR3, as DNA: TGCACCAGCAGCCAAGGCCTGGGGGGTGGAGGTCAGCCCCAGCATTTT. Protein: CTSSQGLGGGGQPQHF.

This clonotype has only a few counts. This chain uses TRBV24-1 with TRBJ2-3, with D tentatively TRBD2 (5 bases). The CDR3 length is 14 residues. Germline V CDR1 and CDR2: KGHDR, SFDVKD. Between the trimmed V and J ends, which lost 9 bases and 0 bases, there was a span of 12 bases. CDR3 loop: CATSPSRSTDTQYF. The CDR3 DNA reads as TGTGCCACCTCCCCTAGCCGAAGCACAGATACGCAGTATTTT.

This clonotype was observed a few times. This chain connects TRBV19 to TRBJ1-2; TRBD1 aligns across 7 bases. The CDR3 is made up of 14 amino acids. V was pared by 6 bases and J by 4 bases, with 8 bases of the junction left unmatched. Germline CDR1 reads LNHDA; CDR2 reads SQIVND (reference sequence). The CDR3 sequence is CASRPSTGSYGYTF. The DNA of the CDR3 is TGTGCCAGTAGGCCGTCGACAGGGAGCTATGGCTACACCTTC.

The chain uses TRBV28 and TRBJ2-7; 9 nucleotides align to TRBD1. The CDR3 runs to 14 residues. Germline V lookup: CDR1 MDHEN, CDR2 SYDVKM. The ends lost 4 bases at V and 0 bases at J; junction bases unmatched: 1. The CDR3 is CASSWTGASYEQYF. CDR3 DNA sequence: TGTGCCAGCAGTTGGACAGGGGCCTCCTACGAGCAGTACTTC.

The rearrangement links TRBV29-1 to TRBJ2-1; no clear D gene. The CDR3 totals 14 residues. Trimming shortened V by 7 bases and J by 0 bases, and 13 bases separated the two germline ends. CDR1 and CDR2 (germline): SQVTM, ANQGSEA. CDR3 DNA: TGCAGCGGGAAATGGGGTGGCTCCTACAATGAGCAGTTCTTC. It yields the protein CSGKWGGSYNEQFF.

This chain joins TRBV19 and TRBJ2-2; D is tentatively TRBD1 or TRBD2 (7 bases each). V gave up 5 bases and J gave up 4 bases, with 11 bases separating them. CDR1 is LNHDA and CDR2 is SQIVND in the germline V gene (reference sequence). The CDR3 is 14 amino acids. The CDR3 region is CASSSRGGTGELFF. Here the CDR3 DNA reads TGTGCCAGTAGTTCCAGGGGGGGCACCGGGGAGCTGTTTTTT.

The chain uses TRBV6-2 or TRBV6-3 and TRBJ2-7; TRBD1 agrees at 9 bases. V dropped 0 bases and J dropped 7; count of bases not matched to a gene: 13. This CDR3 is built from 17 residues. CDR1 and CDR2 from the germline V gene are MNHEY and SVGEGT. CDR3 loop: CASSYSNWGQGLSEQYF. The CDR3 DNA is TGTGCCAGCAGTTACTCCAATTGGGGACAGGGTTTGTCAGAGCAGTACTTC.

The CDR3: CSGKRDASSYEQYF. The CDR3 DNA follows: TGCAGTGGGAAACGGGACGCAAGCTCCTACGAGCAGTACTTC. The chain joins TRBV20-1 to TRBJ2-7; the D gene could be TRBD1 or TRBD2 (5 bases each). Germline assignment: CDR1 DFQATT and CDR2 SNEGSKA (reference sequence). The germline V and J ends were trimmed by 7 bases and 0 bases, with 16 bases remaining between them. CDR3 length: 14 residues.

V usage is TRBV20-1 and J usage is TRBJ2-4, with D possibly matching TRBD2 (5 bases). The CDR3 loop spans 15 amino acids. Per the germline V gene, CDR1 is DFQATT and CDR2 is SNEGSKA (reference sequence). V lost 3 bases to trimming and J lost 6 bases, with 18 bases between them. This chain's CDR3 is CSASTPAGNSNIQYF. CDR3 bases: TGCAGTGCTAGTACGCCGGCCGGGAATTCAAACATTCAGTACTTC.

This clonotype was seen more than once but under ten times. The chain combines TRBV7-2 with TRBJ2-7; TRBD2 aligns across 10 bases. The CDR3 covers 15 residues. Germline values: CDR1 SGHTA, CDR2 FQGNSA. The J segment lost 4 bases and the V segment lost 5 bases, leaving 8 bases of the junction unmatched. The CDR3 is CASSQLAGIGYEQYF. The CDR3 region has the DNA TGTGCCAGCAGCCAACTAGCGGGGATAGGGTACGAGCAGTACTTC.

This sequence joins TRBV5-6 and TRBJ2-1; D not resolved. The CDR3 is 12 amino acids. V was shortened by 3 bases and J by 5 bases, with 6 bases between the two germline ends. Germline assignment: CDR1 SGHDT and CDR2 YYEEEE. As DNA, the CDR3 is TGTGCCAGCAGCTCCTGGAACAATGAGCAGTTCTTC. Protein product: CASSSWNNEQFF.

The V call is TRBV20-1, the J call TRBJ1-5; D gene ambiguous. Germline V gene sequence: CDR1 DFQATT, CDR2 SNEGSKA (reference sequence). Trimming took off 6 bases at V and 0 bases at J, with 18 bases between the two ends. This CDR3 has 16 amino acids. Here the CDR3 reads CSALRRLAASNQPQHF. The CDR3, as DNA: TGCAGTGCCCTGAGGCGGTTGGCAGCTAGCAATCAGCCCCAGCATTTT.

The gene calls are TRBV28 and TRBJ1-2, with D possibly TRBD1 on 5 matching bases. Germline V gene sequence: CDR1 MDHEN, CDR2 SYDVKM. This CDR3 spans 13 amino acids. V was shortened by 3 bases and J by 7 bases, with 12 bases between the two germline ends. The CDR3 region is CASSFQSRVGYTF. The CDR3 nucleotides are TGTGCCAGCAGTTTTCAATCCAGGGTTGGCTACACCTTC.

This clonotype was detected a few times. The V and J genes are TRBV7-3 and TRBJ1-1; D remains ambiguous. The germline V gene encodes CDR1 SGHTA and CDR2 FQGTGA. This CDR3 has 13 amino acids. V lost 3 bases, J lost 5 bases, and 10 bases lay in between. The CDR3 is CASSLTGGTEAFF. The CDR3 DNA reads TGTGCCAGCAGCTTGACCGGTGGTACTGAAGCTTTCTTT.

The chain couples TRBV19 to TRBJ1-5; D is possibly TRBD1 (5 bases). The germline V gene encodes CDR1 LNHDA and CDR2 SQIVND (reference sequence). V dropped 7 bases and J dropped 10 bases, with 20 bases sitting between them. The CDR3 consists of 14 residues. The CDR3 is CASTPVEGRTPQHF. CDR3 nucleotide sequence: TGTGCCAGTACCCCGGTCGAGGGGCGGACTCCCCAGCATTTT.

In DNA form, the CDR3 reads TGTGCCAGCAGCTCCCTCGGACTTCAGTACTTC. As protein: CASSSLGLQYF. This chain connects TRBV7-2 to TRBJ2-4; no clear D. Germline CDR1 is SGHTA and CDR2 is FQGNSA. The CDR3 has 11 amino acids. Trimming took 4 bases from V and 11 from J, leaving 9 bases between them. The full variable domain, completed using reference TRBV7-2 and TRBJ2-4, is GAGVSQSPSNKVTEKGKDVELRCDPISGHTALYWYRQSLGQGLEFLIYFQGNSAPDKSGLPSDRFSAERTGGSVSTLTIQRTQQEDSAVYLCASSSLGLQYFGAGTRLSVL.

CDR3 coding DNA: TGTGCCAGCAGCCTCGGGGGGACTAATGAAAAACTGTTTTTT. It translates to CASSLGGTNEKLFF. V and J are TRBV6-1 and TRBJ1-4, with D tentatively TRBD1 (5 bases). This CDR3 is built from 14 residues. The V gene's germline CDR1 is MNHNS and CDR2 SASEGT. Trimming stripped 6 bases from V and 2 bases from J, with 10 bases between.